Below are 27 T cell receptor beta chains sequenced from a single sample in a study of blood T cell repertoires in COVID-19. The assay was immunoSEQ multiplex PCR, and TCRdb's table has in-frame clones only and misses some. The sample has some 210,000 clones, around 80% seen once; the top ten hold under 4.5%. Input material: PBMCs or T cells enriched from blood (not recorded which). Source of these receptors: a young man with acute COVID-19.

The genes are TRBV19 and TRBJ2-7; 10 bases line up with TRBD2. The CDR3 consists of 13 residues. The J segment lost 6 bases and the V segment lost 8 bases, leaving 7 bases of the junction unmatched. Germline loops: CDR1 LNHDA, CDR2 SQIVND (reference sequence). The CDR3 nucleotides read TGTGCCAGTTCGGAGGGACTAGCGAGCGAGCAGTACTTC. Protein product: CASSEGLASEQYF.

This clone turned up a few times. V gene TRBV7-9 combines with J gene TRBJ2-7; possible D gene TRBD2, 6 bases. CDR1 SEHNR and CDR2 FQNEAQ come from the germline V gene (reference sequence). V gave up 3 bases and J gave up 3 bases, with 12 bases separating them. The CDR3 runs to 14 residues. The DNA for the CDR3 is TGTGCCAGCAGCTTTAGCGGACTCATCTACGAGCAGTACTTC. Translation: CASSFSGLIYEQYF.

This clone was seen only once. This rearrangement joins TRBV5-1 to TRBJ2-2; tentatively, D is TRBD2 (5 bases). Trimming pared 0 bases from V and 0 bases from J, leaving 9 bases between. This CDR3 region has 16 residues. Germline CDR1 SGHRS, CDR2 YFSETQ. The DNA of the CDR3 is TGCGCCAGCAGCTTGGCCGTGGAGGCGAACACCGGGGAGCTGTTTTTT. This translates into CASSLAVEANTGELFF.

This clone was detected only a few times. The chain employs TRBV11-2 and TRBJ2-7, with TRBD2 identical over 10 bases. The CDR3 sequence is 15 residues long. V was clipped by 4 bases and J by 4 bases; unmatched bases: 7. Germline-derived CDR1 and CDR2 are SGHAT and FQNNGV. The CDR3 sequence is CASSSAAGGVYEQYF. The CDR3 DNA reads as TGTGCCAGCAGCTCCGCAGCGGGGGGGGTTTACGAGCAGTACTTC.

This chain joins TRBV28 and TRBJ2-3; no definite D call. The germline V and J ends were trimmed by 5 bases and 1 base, with 13 bases remaining between them. CDR3 length: 15 residues. Germline CDR1 reads MDHEN; CDR2 reads SYDVKM. CDR3 amino acids: CASSPLPQGTDTQYF. In DNA form, the CDR3 reads TGTGCCAGCAGTCCATTACCCCAGGGCACAGATACGCAGTATTTT.

This clone was observed once. The chain has TRBV10-3 and TRBJ1-2; D might be TRBD1 (6 bases). Looked up from germline, CDR1 is ENHRY and CDR2 is SYGVKD. The CDR3 runs to 15 residues. V gave up 8 bases and J gave up 6 bases, with 22 bases separating them. The CDR3 DNA follows: TGTGCCATCGGGGGGGACAATGGGGCTCGGGATGGCTACACCTTC. As protein: CAIGGDNGARDGYTF.

For this clone: Other DNA sequences in this specimen translate into the identical CDR3. The chain recombines TRBV18 with TRBJ1-5; 7 nucleotides agree with TRBD1. The ends lost 4 bases at V and 2 bases at J; junction bases unmatched: 2. CDR1 and CDR2 (germline): KGHSH, LQKENI. The CDR3 covers 14 residues. The CDR3 coding sequence is TGTGCCAGCTCACGAGGACAGGGCAATCAGCCCCAGCATTTT. This codes for CASSRGQGNQPQHF.

The chain is built from TRBV5-1 and TRBJ2-7, with 10 bases aligning to TRBD1. Trimming cost V 3 bases and J 3 bases; bases outside gene matches: 9. This CDR3 spans 16 amino acids. Germline CDR1 and CDR2: SGHRS and YFSETQ. In DNA, the CDR3 is TGCGCCAGCAGCTCCACCGGGACAGGGGTTGGCTACGAGCAGTACTTC. Its protein is CASSSTGTGVGYEQYF.

The chain is built from TRBV5-1 and TRBJ1-3, with no clear D. In germline, CDR1 is SGHRS, CDR2 YFSETQ. V lost 5 bases, J lost 0 bases, and 12 bases lay in between. The CDR3 covers 15 residues. Here the CDR3 reads CASREAQTSGNTIYF. The DNA for the CDR3 is TGCGCCAGCAGAGAGGCCCAAACCTCTGGAAACACCATATATTTT.

The rearrangement uses TRBV28 and TRBJ1-4; TRBD1 aligns across 7 bases. V dropped 1 base and J dropped 4; count of bases not matched to a gene: 3. CDR3 size: 15 residues. CDR1 is MDHEN and CDR2 is SYDVKM in the germline V gene. The CDR3 DNA reads as TGTGCCAGCAGTTTATCCGGGACAGTTAATGAAAAACTGTTTTTT. It codes for CASSLSGTVNEKLFF.

This chain connects TRBV19 to TRBJ1-1; D is unclear. The V end lost 1 base, the J end lost 1 base, and 10 bases lay between the germline ends. CDR1 and CDR2 from the germline V gene are LNHDA and SQIVND (reference sequence). The CDR3 has 15 residues. The CDR3 spells CASSIGPGGNTEAFF. In DNA form, the CDR3 reads TGTGCCAGTAGTATAGGGCCGGGAGGGAACACTGAAGCTTTCTTT.

This clone was recorded a few times. J is TRBJ1-2 and V is TRBV30, with D possibly matching TRBD1 (6 bases). Germline V gene lookup returns CDR1 GTSNPN and CDR2 SVGIG (reference sequence). With 1 base removed from V and 4 bases from J, the gap between germline ends came to 10 bases. The CDR3 extends over 13 amino acids. CDR3 in amino acids: CAWSGLDSYGYTF. The CDR3 DNA follows: TGTGCCTGGAGTGGTCTGGACAGCTATGGCTACACCTTC. The variable domain in full, completed from reference TRBV30 and TRBJ1-2, reads SQTIHQWPATLVQPVGSPLSLECTVEGTSNPNLYWYRQAAGRGLQLLFYSVGIGQISSEVPQNLSASRPQDRQFILSSKKLLLSDSGFYLCAWSGLDSYGYTFGSGTRLTVV.

This clone appeared many times. This chain uses TRBV19 with TRBJ1-3; D possibly corresponds to TRBD1 (6 bases). Looked up from germline, CDR1 is LNHDA and CDR2 is SQIVND (reference sequence). The CDR3 spans 14 residues. Trimming shortened V by 10 bases and J by 3 bases, and 16 bases separated the two germline ends. In DNA, the CDR3 is TGTGCCACGGGCAGGGGATTCGGTGGAAACACCATATATTTT. Amino acids: CATGRGFGGNTIYF.

This clone was detected only a few times. The gene calls are TRBV7-9 and TRBJ1-2; D not resolved. The germline gives CDR1 SEHNR, CDR2 FQNEAQ (reference sequence). The CDR3 contains 11 residues. V was cut by 4 bases and J by 8 bases, with 8 bases left in between. CDR3 nucleotide sequence: TGTGCCAGCAGCTCCCCCCGGGGCTACACCTTC. It is translated as CASSSPRGYTF.

The chain employs TRBV3-1 (or the pseudogene TRBV3-2) and TRBJ1-1; no firm D call. The germline V gene has CDR1 LGHDT and CDR2 YNNKEL (reference sequence). V was clipped by 4 bases and J by 4 bases, with 31 bases between them. The CDR3 is made up of 20 amino acids. CDR3 nucleotides: TGTGCCAGCAGCCGCCTCAAGAGGCGGGAGACAATGGGCGCGCGCACTGAAGCTTTCTTT. Its translation is CASSRLKRRETMGARTEAFF.

The sample holds one count of this clone. J is TRBJ2-1 and V is TRBV18; TRBD1 matches at 9 bases. Germline CDR1 is KGHSH and CDR2 is LQKENI. With V trimmed by 1 base and J by 3 bases, 1 base remained unmatched. The CDR3 sequence is 15 residues long. CDR3 in amino acids: CASSPRGQGYNEQFF. In nucleotides, the CDR3 is TGTGCCAGCTCACCACGGGGACAGGGCTACAATGAGCAGTTCTTC.

CDR3 loop: CASSEGRTGELFF. CDR3 DNA sequence: TGTGCCAGCAGCGAGGGCCGCACCGGGGAGCTGTTTTTT. The chain couples TRBV7-6 to TRBJ2-2, with D possibly being TRBD2 (5 bases). This CDR3 has 13 residues. Looked up from germline, CDR1 is SGHVS and CDR2 is FNYEAQ. Trimming removed 5 bases from V and 4 bases from J, with 8 bases in between. The full variable domain, its missing parts supplied by reference TRBV7-6 and TRBJ2-2, is GAGVSQSPRYKVTKRGQDVALRCDPISGHVSLYWYRQALGQGPEFLTYFNYEAQQDKSGLPNDRFSAERPEGSISTLTIQRTEQRDSAMYRCASSEGRTGELFFGEGSRLTVL.

The table lists this clone with many counts. Other DNA sequences in the sample encode the same CDR3. This chain uses TRBV27 with TRBJ1-4, with a weak D call TRBD1 (6 bases). The germline V gene encodes CDR1 MNHEY and CDR2 SMNVEV (reference sequence). The CDR3 spans 14 residues. V lost 5 bases and J lost 2, with 9 bases in between. CDR3 amino acids: CASSIQGTNEKLFF. CDR3 DNA: TGTGCCAGCAGTATACAGGGTACTAATGAAAAACTGTTTTTT.

This clone was recorded only once. V gene TRBV7-3 combines with J gene TRBJ2-1, with 11 positions matching TRBD2. Unmatched junction bases numbered 5, after V lost 4 bases and J lost 6 bases. There are 15 residues in the CDR3. Germline lookup yields CDR1 SGHTA and CDR2 FQGTGA. Written as DNA, the CDR3 is TGTGCCAGCAGCTCCATAGCGGGGGGGCCCAATGAGCAGTTCTTC. This gives the protein CASSSIAGGPNEQFF.

This clone was recorded once. The V call is TRBV2, the J call TRBJ1-1; D is undetermined. The V end lost 5 bases, the J end lost 1 base, and 8 bases lay between the germline ends. The germline gives CDR1 SNHLY, CDR2 FYNNEI. The CDR3 extends over 13 amino acids. CDR3 sequence: CASSKGGNTEAFF. In DNA form, the CDR3 reads TGTGCCAGCAGTAAAGGAGGGAACACTGAAGCTTTCTTT. Drawing the rest from reference TRBV2 and TRBJ1-1, the complete variable domain is EPEVTQTPSHQVTQMGQEVILRCVPISNHLYFYWYRQILGQKVEFLVSFYNNEISEKSEIFDDQFSVERPDGSNFTLKIRSTKLEDSAMYFCASSKGGNTEAFFGQGTRLTVV.

This clone was seen a single time. The V call is TRBV4-1, the J call TRBJ1-2; 9 bases agree with TRBD1. The germline CDR1 and CDR2 sequences are MGHRA and YSYEKL. CDR3 length: 12 residues. V lost 6 bases, J lost 6 bases, and 2 bases stayed unmatched. The CDR3 spells CASSGTGNGYTF. For the CDR3, the DNA is TGCGCCAGCAGTGGGACAGGGAATGGCTACACCTTC.

CDR3 region: CASIGRIYNGRVGYTF. DNA for the CDR3: TGTGCCAGTATTGGACGGATCTACAACGGGAGGGTAGGCTACACCTTC. V is TRBV19 and J is TRBJ1-2, with D hard to call. This CDR3 is 16 amino acids long. CDR1 and CDR2 (germline): LNHDA, SQIVND (reference sequence). The ends were cut back, 7 bases at V and 8 bases at J, with 26 bases in the middle.

This clone has a handful of counts. The chain combines TRBV5-1 with TRBJ1-2; the match to TRBD1 covers 10 bases. The CDR3 contains 13 residues. V shed 4 bases and J 8 bases; nucleotides not matched to a gene: 5. From germline, CDR1 is SGHRS and CDR2 YFSETQ. The CDR3: CASSKGTGEGYTF. Here the CDR3 DNA reads TGCGCCAGCAGCAAAGGGACAGGGGAAGGCTACACCTTC.

This clone was detected only a few times. V usage is TRBV3-1 (or the pseudogene TRBV3-2) and J usage is TRBJ2-5; 13 bases align to TRBD2. CDR3 length: 16 amino acids. In germline, CDR1 is LGHDT, CDR2 YNNKEL (reference sequence). V shed 4 bases, J shed 7 bases, and the junction held 9 bases outside the gene matches. CDR3 coding DNA: TGTGCCAGCAGCCTGTCCGGACTAGCGGGGGCCTCGACCCAGTACTTC. Protein sequence: CASSLSGLAGASTQYF.

The chain recombines TRBV2 with TRBJ1-1; D might be TRBD1 (6 bases). The CDR3 runs 16 residues. V was trimmed by 9 bases and J by 1 base, leaving 21 bases between them. Per germline, CDR1 SNHLY and CDR2 FYNNEI. Written as DNA, the CDR3 is TGTGCCAGGTTTGGGCAGTCAGGGGCTGGGAACACTGAAGCTTTCTTT. It codes for CARFGQSGAGNTEAFF.

CDR3 residues: CASSQGQGLRQPQHF. The CDR3 DNA sequence: TGTGCCAGTAGTCAAGGACAGGGACTGCGTCAGCCCCAGCATTTT. This chain connects TRBV19 to TRBJ1-5, with TRBD1 matching 8 bases. Trimming took 5 bases from V and 6 from J; bases not matched to a gene: 9. CDR3 length: 15 amino acids. CDR1 LNHDA and CDR2 SQIVND come from the germline V gene (reference sequence).

This chain's CDR3 is CASGLGDRVGYTF. Here the CDR3 DNA reads TGTGCTAGTGGTTTAGGGGACAGGGTAGGCTACACCTTC. The V and J genes are TRBV12-5 and TRBJ1-2, with 9 bases lining up with TRBD1. This CDR3 is 13 amino acids long. V shed 3 bases and J 8 bases; nucleotides not matched to a gene: 4. Germline values: CDR1 LGHNT, CDR2 FRNRAP.